The TCR beta chain under discussion was sequenced for a study of T cells in Graves' hyperthyroidism and ophthalmopathy. CDR3 length: 14 amino acids. The J segment lost 5 bases and the V segment lost 0 bases, leaving 5 bases of the junction unmatched. Looked up from germline, CDR1 is DFQATT and CDR2 is SNEGSKA (reference sequence). TCR beta CDR3 regions were amplified from RNA transcripts. TCR CDR3 regions were first amplified by RT-PCR with HTBI primers. TCRdb independently ran MiXCR on the multiplex PCR reads; one entry per CDR3 protein. The data contain some 570,000 distinct CDR3 sequences, approximately 15% of them singletons.

The rearrangement uses TRBV20-1 and TRBJ2-5; 8 bases agree with TRBD2. The source material was blood. The TCR originated in a woman under 30 with Graves' ophthalmopathy. For the CDR3, the DNA is TGCAGTGCTAGAGATGGGCGCGGGGGGGAGACCCAGTACTTC. Translating gives CSARDGRGGETQYF.